This TCR beta chain appears in the sequencing data of a study of blood T cell repertoires in COVID-19. Participants came from roughly 25 US areas, aged about 18 to 89 years. In assigning cohorts, the study relied on participant-reported clinical history. During the 2 weeks before they entered the study, exposed participants had met someone with a PCR-confirmed or clinician-diagnosed COVID-19 case. The table came from immunoSEQ multiplex PCR; TCRdb's copy has only in-frame clones and leaves some out. The repertoire consists of 250,000 or so clones, with around 90% occurring once and the leading ten covering about 3%. Germline values: CDR1 GTSNPN, CDR2 SVGIG (reference sequence). Trimming took 3 bases from V and 5 from J, leaving 16 bases between them. There are 15 residues in the CDR3.

The receptor's source is a man in his forties who had been exposed to COVID-19. This sequence joins TRBV30 and TRBJ2-2, with D possibly TRBD2 on 5 matching bases. Sequences were obtained from PBMCs or T cells enriched from blood (not recorded which). CDR3 sequence reads: CAWSPTGSVTGELFF. The DNA for the CDR3 is TGTGCCTGGAGCCCGACGGGGAGCGTGACCGGGGAGCTGTTTTTT. The full variable domain, with the rest looked up from reference TRBV30 and TRBJ2-2, is SQTIHQWPATLVQPVGSPLSLECTVEGTSNPNLYWYRQAAGRGLQLLFYSVGIGQISSEVPQNLSASRPQDRQFILSSKKLLLSDSGFYLCAWSPTGSVTGELFFGEGSRLTVL.